What follows are 27 T cell receptor beta chains derived from one specimen sequenced in a study of patients and donors after allogeneic stem cell transplantation. TCRdb re-called the RT-PCR reads through MiXCR, storing one row per CDR3 protein. This table has 800,000 to 1,000,000 distinct CDR3 sequences, over 15% appearing once. Specimen: blood, either unsorted or a sorted T cell fraction (not recorded which). Receptor source: a human donor who was either an allogeneic HSCT recipient or a stem cell or donor lymphocyte infusion donor (not recorded which). It is not recorded whose cells these are; they may come from a transplant donor.

There are a few counts of this clonotype. The rearrangement joins TRBV27 to TRBJ1-4; possible D gene TRBD1, 6 bases. Germline V gene data show CDR1 as MNHEY and CDR2 as SMNVEV (reference sequence). This CDR3 is 15 amino acids long. Trimming cost V 5 bases and J 0 bases, with 10 bases left between them. The CDR3 loop is CASSPGGTTNEKLFF. For the CDR3, the DNA is TGTGCCAGCAGTCCCGGGGGCACAACTAATGAAAAACTGTTTTTT.

The rearrangement uses TRBV6-1 and TRBJ2-1; D is ambiguous. The CDR3 runs 16 residues. Germline V gene lookup returns CDR1 MNHNS and CDR2 SASEGT. The V end lost 6 bases, the J end lost 7 bases, and 22 bases lay between the germline ends. The CDR3 sequence: CASRVAGGVSRNEQFF. The CDR3 nucleotides are TGTGCCAGCAGGGTCGCAGGCGGCGTGTCTCGAAATGAGCAGTTCTTC.

This clonotype has more than one count but fewer than ten. V gene TRBV5-1 combines with J gene TRBJ1-1, with D perhaps TRBD1 (6 bases). From germline, CDR1 is SGHRS and CDR2 YFSETQ. This CDR3 contains 15 residues. Trimming took 4 bases from V and 1 from J, leaving 14 bases between them. CDR3 nucleotides: TGCGCCAGCAGCAACGATGGGGGGGCGAACACTGAAGCTTTCTTT. Its translation is CASSNDGGANTEAFF.

This clonotype was observed a few times. The chain couples TRBV4-2 to TRBJ2-1, with D tentatively TRBD2 (5 bases). V dropped 0 bases and J dropped 6 bases, with 12 bases sitting between them. The CDR3 has 15 amino acids. Germline CDR1 LGHNA, CDR2 YNFKEQ. CDR3 nucleotides: TGTGCCAGCAGCCAAGATGGTGCGGGTATCAATGAGCAGTTCTTC. Translation: CASSQDGAGINEQFF.

The sample holds a few counts of this clonotype. The chain links TRBV24-1 to TRBJ1-2; possibly TRBD1 for D (5 bases). The CDR3 consists of 14 residues. In germline, CDR1 is KGHDR, CDR2 SFDVKD. V lost 4 bases and J lost 8, with 16 bases in between. The CDR3 region is CATSEAGTIEGYTF. CDR3 DNA: TGTGCCACCAGTGAGGCCGGGACGATCGAGGGCTACACCTTC.

The genes are TRBV10-3 and TRBJ2-3; D not certain. The germline V and J ends were trimmed by 11 bases and 0 bases, with 15 bases remaining between them. CDR3 size: 14 residues. The germline V gene has CDR1 ENHRY and CDR2 SYGVKD. The DNA for the CDR3 is TGTGCCGCCCGCCCGGCGGAAAGCACAGATACGCAGTATTTT. Its protein is CAARPAESTDTQYF.

This clonotype was recorded a few times. A read error may be the cause here, since a much bigger clone is one base away. The chain has TRBV13 and TRBJ2-2; 7 nucleotides line up with TRBD2. Germline CDR1 PRHDT, CDR2 FYEKMQ (reference sequence). The CDR3 is made up of 15 amino acids. V lost 3 bases, J lost 0 bases, and 1 base stayed unmatched. The CDR3 sequence is CASSFLAANTGELFF. CDR3 coding DNA: TGTGCCAGCAGCTTCCTAGCGGCGAACACCGGGGAGCTGTTTTTT.

This chain uses TRBV20-1 with TRBJ2-7; tentatively, D is TRBD1 (5 bases). The length of the CDR3 is 16 residues. V was pared by 0 bases and J by 0 bases, with 15 bases between. Germline V gene data show CDR1 as DFQATT and CDR2 as SNEGSKA (reference sequence). CDR3 protein: CSARDWGTGNSYEQYF. The CDR3 DNA reads TGCAGTGCTAGAGATTGGGGAACAGGAAACTCCTACGAGCAGTACTTC.

This clonotype occurred a few times. The chain uses TRBV28 and TRBJ2-3; tentatively, D is TRBD2 (6 bases). The CDR3 loop spans 15 amino acids. The germline V and J ends were trimmed by 3 bases and 1 base, with 11 bases remaining between them. Germline CDR1 MDHEN, CDR2 SYDVKM. CDR3: CASSLEGRRTDTQYF. CDR3 bases: TGTGCCAGCAGTTTGGAGGGACGCCGCACAGATACGCAGTATTTT.

The chain recombines TRBV9 with TRBJ2-1; D is ambiguous. V was shortened by 0 bases and J by 5 bases, with 12 bases between the two germline ends. Germline V lookup: CDR1 SGDLS, CDR2 YYNGEE. This CDR3 has 15 amino acids. CDR3 in DNA: TGTGCCAGCAGCGTAGCTCCTATTCTGAACAATGAGCAGTTCTTC. This encodes CASSVAPILNNEQFF.

This clonotype was recorded at least ten times. V gene TRBV12-3 or TRBV12-4 combines with J gene TRBJ2-1; 9 bases match TRBD1. This CDR3 has 18 residues. With V trimmed by 3 bases and J by 2 bases, 11 bases remained unmatched. CDR3 sequence: CASSFPTGGVGAYNEQFF. The CDR3 DNA follows: TGTGCCAGCAGTTTTCCAACAGGGGGCGTGGGGGCCTACAATGAGCAGTTCTTC.

This clonotype turned up a few times. The CDR3 sequence: CASSGDYLLSYNEQFF. The CDR3 DNA sequence: TGTGCCAGCAGTGGGGACTACCTCTTGTCCTACAATGAGCAGTTCTTC. The rearrangement uses TRBV2 and TRBJ2-1, with TRBD2 identical over 7 bases. This CDR3 comprises 16 residues. V shed 4 bases and J 1 base; nucleotides not matched to a gene: 7. The germline gives CDR1 SNHLY, CDR2 FYNNEI.

J is TRBJ2-5 and V is TRBV7-2, with a tentative D call TRBD2 (5 bases). V was pared by 4 bases and J by 2 bases, with 14 bases between. The CDR3 has 15 amino acids. Germline V gene sequence: CDR1 SGHTA, CDR2 FQGNSA. The CDR3 DNA follows: TGTGCCAGCAGCTCTCTCACTAGTTTTCAAGAGACCCAGTACTTC. Translation: CASSSLTSFQETQYF.

The chain employs TRBV6-2 or TRBV6-3 and TRBJ1-1; 8 bases map to TRBD1. The ends lost 2 bases at V and 10 bases at J; junction bases unmatched: 6. The CDR3 extends over 13 amino acids. Looked up from germline, CDR1 is MNHEY and CDR2 is SVGEGT. In DNA, the CDR3 is TGTGCCAGCAGTTACGACAGGGGTGAGGGAGCTTTCTTT. Its translation is CASSYDRGEGAFF.

The table lists this clonotype with many counts. V gene TRBV18 combines with J gene TRBJ2-1; 7 positions agree with TRBD2. The V and J ends lost 3 bases and 5 bases, in that order; junction bases with no gene match: 4. The CDR3 consists of 14 residues. From germline, CDR1 is KGHSH and CDR2 LQKENI. The CDR3 nucleotides read TGTGCCAGCTCACCGAATGCGGGAGACAATGAGCAGTTCTTC. Amino acids: CASSPNAGDNEQFF.

V and J are TRBV12-3 or TRBV12-4 and TRBJ1-5; no firm D call. This CDR3 has 14 residues. V was cut by 5 bases and J by 7 bases, with 15 bases left in between. The CDR3 here is CASSASHLGQPQHF. For the CDR3, the DNA is TGTGCCAGCAGTGCCTCACATCTGGGGCAGCCCCAGCATTTT.

This clonotype was counted between two and nine times. The V call is TRBV12-3 or TRBV12-4, the J call TRBJ1-1; D is perhaps TRBD1 (6 bases). The length of the CDR3 is 12 residues. V was cut by 8 bases and J by 10 bases, with 17 bases left in between. The chain's CDR3 is CASRTGPGVAFF. For the CDR3, the DNA is TGTGCCAGCCGTACAGGGCCTGGGGTAGCTTTCTTT.

The J gene is TRBJ2-5, the V gene TRBV5-5; 9 bases are shared with TRBD2. The germline gives CDR1 SGHKS, CDR2 YYEKEE (reference sequence). The CDR3 sequence is 16 residues long. Trimming at V came to 1 base and at J to 5 bases, leaving 9 bases not matched to a gene. The CDR3 loop reads CASSLWGGRALETQYF. The CDR3 DNA reads TGTGCCAGCAGCTTGTGGGGCGGGAGGGCCTTGGAGACCCAGTACTTC.

This clonotype was picked up a small number of times. The chain carries TRBV7-3 and TRBJ2-1; D is undetermined. The CDR3 length is 15 residues. CDR1 is SGHTA, CDR2 FQGTGA, per germline. Trimming stripped 2 bases from V and 4 bases from J, with 12 bases between. The DNA of the CDR3 is TGTGCCAGCAGCTTAGAATCCACTTCATACAATGAGCAGTTCTTC. Protein sequence: CASSLESTSYNEQFF.

This chain joins TRBV7-9 and TRBJ1-4; D not resolved. This CDR3 spans 15 amino acids. Trimming removed 5 bases from V and 0 bases from J, with 10 bases in between. CDR1 and CDR2 from the germline V gene are SEHNR and FQNEAQ (reference sequence). CDR3 in amino acids: CASSPRRTTNEKLFF. Written as DNA, the CDR3 is TGTGCCAGCAGCCCCAGGAGGACAACTAATGAAAAACTGTTTTTT.

This clonotype was observed many times. Sequence at one end of the junction differs from germline and may be a read error. The rearrangement links TRBV5-1 to TRBJ2-1; 11 bases are shared with TRBD2. Per germline, CDR1 SGHRS and CDR2 YFSETQ. The CDR3 covers 17 residues. CDR3 coding DNA: TGTGCCAGCAGCTTGGGGCTAGCGGGAGGCTCCTACAATGAGCAGTTCTTC. Its translation is CASSLGLAGGSYNEQFF.

This clonotype showed up many times. CDR3 DNA sequence: TGTGCCAGCAGTTCCGGGACTCCTTACAATGAGCAGTTCTTC. Protein product: CASSSGTPYNEQFF. The chain combines TRBV12-3 or TRBV12-4 with TRBJ2-1; possibly TRBD2 for D (6 bases). V was cut by 4 bases and J by 4 bases, with 11 bases left in between. This CDR3 comprises 14 residues.

This clonotype was seen only a few times. This rearrangement joins TRBV4-2 to TRBJ2-3, with no clear D. V lost 0 bases and J 3 bases, leaving 7 bases between the germline ends. This CDR3 has 14 residues. The V gene's germline CDR1 is LGHNA and CDR2 YNFKEQ. The CDR3 region has the DNA TGTGCCAGCAGCCAAGAGACGACTACAGATACGCAGTATTTT. This codes for CASSQETTTDTQYF.

The V and J genes are TRBV5-1 and TRBJ1-2; D remains unclear. From germline, CDR1 is SGHRS and CDR2 YFSETQ. The CDR3 length is 15 residues. Trimming pared 0 bases from V and 1 base from J, leaving 10 bases between. The CDR3 region is CASSLALRLNYGYTF. CDR3 nucleotides: TGCGCCAGCAGCTTGGCCTTGAGGCTTAACTATGGCTACACCTTC.

This clonotype was picked up a small number of times. The CDR3 loop reads CSASRPSGEETQYF. The CDR3 DNA reads TGCAGTGCTAGTAGGCCTAGCGGGGAAGAGACCCAGTACTTC. The rearrangement links TRBV20-1 to TRBJ2-5; 9 nucleotides align to TRBD2. V lost 3 bases and J lost 3; bases outside the gene matches: 5. Germline CDR1 reads DFQATT; CDR2 reads SNEGSKA (reference sequence). The CDR3 runs to 14 residues.

This clonotype was found a few times. This chain links TRBV7-8 with TRBJ2-7; 8 bases align to TRBD1. This CDR3 comprises 12 residues. V shed 3 bases and J 12 bases; nucleotides not matched to a gene: 7. The germline V gene has CDR1 SGHVS and CDR2 FQNEAQ. The CDR3 DNA sequence: TGTGCCAGCAGCTTGCTTGGACAGGGATGGTACTTC. Translation gives CASSLLGQGWYF.

The chain couples TRBV7-2 to TRBJ1-2; the D gene is possibly TRBD1 (5 bases). V was clipped by 5 bases and J by 7 bases, with 17 bases between them. The germline V gene has CDR1 SGHTA and CDR2 FQGNSA. The length of the CDR3 is 14 residues. The CDR3 DNA reads TGTGCCAGCAGCCGAGGGACGGGCCAGGGTGGCTACACCTTC. Its protein product is CASSRGTGQGGYTF.